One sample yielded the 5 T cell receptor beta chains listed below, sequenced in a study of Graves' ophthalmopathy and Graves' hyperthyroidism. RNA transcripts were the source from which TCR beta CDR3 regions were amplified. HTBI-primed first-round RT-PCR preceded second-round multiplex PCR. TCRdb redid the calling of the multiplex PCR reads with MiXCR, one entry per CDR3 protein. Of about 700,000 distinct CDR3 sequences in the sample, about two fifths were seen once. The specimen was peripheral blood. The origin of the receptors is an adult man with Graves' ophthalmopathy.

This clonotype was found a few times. In nucleotides, the CDR3 is TGCGCCAGCAGCCAAGAATCCGGTATTTTGTCTAATTCACCCCTCCACTTT. It specifies CASSQESGILSNSPLHF. The chain is built from TRBV4-3 and TRBJ1-6; D remains ambiguous. Trimming stripped 0 bases from V and 6 bases from J, with 15 bases between. Germline CDR1 is LGHNA and CDR2 is YSLEER. This CDR3 is built from 17 residues.

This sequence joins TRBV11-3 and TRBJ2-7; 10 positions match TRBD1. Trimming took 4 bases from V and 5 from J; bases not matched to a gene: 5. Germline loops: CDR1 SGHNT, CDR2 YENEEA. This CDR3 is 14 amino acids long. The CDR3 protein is CASSSSGQGNEQYF. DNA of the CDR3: TGTGCCAGCAGCTCTTCGGGACAGGGGAACGAGCAGTACTTC.

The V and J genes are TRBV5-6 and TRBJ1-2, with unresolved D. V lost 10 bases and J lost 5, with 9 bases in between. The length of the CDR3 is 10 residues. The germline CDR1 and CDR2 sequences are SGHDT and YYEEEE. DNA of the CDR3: TGTGCCTGTCTCGGTTATGGCTACACCTTC. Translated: CACLGYGYTF.

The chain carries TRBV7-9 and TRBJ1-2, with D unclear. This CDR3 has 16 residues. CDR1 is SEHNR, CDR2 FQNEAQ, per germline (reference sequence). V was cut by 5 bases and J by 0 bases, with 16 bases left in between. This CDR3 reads CASSQDLGSSNYGYTF. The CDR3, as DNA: TGTGCCAGCAGCCAAGATCTTGGCAGTTCTAACTATGGCTACACCTTC. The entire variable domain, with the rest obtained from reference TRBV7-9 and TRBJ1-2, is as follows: DTGVSQNPRHKITKRGQNVTFRCDPISEHNRLYWYRQTLGQGPEFLTYFQNEAQLEKSRLLSDRFSAERPKGSFSTLEIQRTEQGDSAMYLCASSQDLGSSNYGYTFGSGTRLTVV.

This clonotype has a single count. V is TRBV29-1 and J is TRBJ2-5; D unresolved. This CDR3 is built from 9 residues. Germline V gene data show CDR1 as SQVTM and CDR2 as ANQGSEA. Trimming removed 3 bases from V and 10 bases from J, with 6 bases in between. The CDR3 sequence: CSVELIQYF. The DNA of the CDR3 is TGCAGCGTTGAGTTGATCCAGTACTTC. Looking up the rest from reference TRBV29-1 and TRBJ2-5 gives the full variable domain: SAVISQKPSRDICQRGTSLTIQCQVDSQVTMMFWYRQQPGQSLTLIATANQGSEATYESGFVIDKFPISRPNLTFSTLTVSNMSPEDSSIYLCSVELIQYFGPGTRLLVL.